A single sample gave rise to the 14 T cell receptor beta chains below, sequenced in a study of PD-L1 blockade in urothelial cancer. Described time point: pretreatment peripheral blood. Data came from immunoSEQ multiplex PCR; TCRdb stores just in-frame clones and leaves some out. The sample holds roughly 87,000 clones, roughly 90% seen once. The sequenced sample was PBMCs, obtained around atezolizumab (anti-PD-L1) treatment. These receptors originate from a woman aged 80 or over with urothelial cancer.

This chain uses TRBV7-9 with TRBJ2-5, with a possible D match to TRBD1 (5 bases). The CDR3 length is 12 residues. The ends were cut back, 5 bases at V and 5 bases at J, with 9 bases in the middle. In germline, CDR1 is SEHNR, CDR2 FQNEAQ (reference sequence). The chain's CDR3 is CASSKAGETQYF. Written as DNA, the CDR3 is TGTGCCAGCAGCAAGGCAGGGGAGACCCAGTACTTC. The full variable domain, in which reference TRBV7-9 and TRBJ2-5 provide the parts outside the CDR3, is DTGVSQNPRHKITKRGQNVTFRCDPISEHNRLYWYRQTLGQGPEFLTYFQNEAQLEKSRLLSDRFSAERPKGSFSTLEIQRTEQGDSAMYLCASSKAGETQYFGPGTRLLVL.

The gene calls are TRBV19 and TRBJ2-2, with 9 bases matching TRBD1. The CDR3 has 18 residues. Trimming took 5 bases from V and 5 from J; bases not matched to a gene: 15. Germline CDR1 is LNHDA and CDR2 is SQIVND (reference sequence). The CDR3 loop reads CASSALLGTGMGTGELFF. In DNA form, the CDR3 reads TGTGCCAGTAGTGCCCTACTAGGGACAGGGATGGGTACCGGGGAGCTGTTTTTT.

The chain is built from TRBV19 and TRBJ2-1; the match to TRBD2 covers 10 bases. Trimming at V came to 2 bases and at J to 7 bases, leaving 5 bases not matched to a gene. The germline CDR1 and CDR2 sequences are LNHDA and SQIVND (reference sequence). This CDR3 has 15 amino acids. The CDR3 here is CASSISSGRANEQFF. For the CDR3, the DNA is TGTGCCAGTAGTATATCCAGCGGGAGGGCGAATGAGCAGTTCTTC.

This chain connects TRBV7-6 to TRBJ1-2; 12 nucleotides line up with TRBD1. V was pared by 0 bases and J by 7 bases, with 6 bases of the junction left unmatched. Germline lookup yields CDR1 SGHVS and CDR2 FNYEAQ. This CDR3 contains 16 residues. CDR3 coding DNA: TGTGCCAGCAGCTTAGCGGGACAGGGGGCGGATAGTGGCTACACCTTC. Residues: CASSLAGQGADSGYTF.

The V and J genes are TRBV19 and TRBJ1-1, with D possibly matching TRBD1 (6 bases). Germline CDR1 is LNHDA and CDR2 is SQIVND (reference sequence). This CDR3 comprises 14 residues. Trimming took off 5 bases at V and 1 base at J, with 11 bases between the two ends. The CDR3 loop reads CASSALTGNTEAFF. The DNA of the CDR3 is TGTGCCAGTAGTGCCCTGACAGGGAACACTGAAGCTTTCTTT.

The V and J genes are TRBV28 and TRBJ2-3, with TRBD2 matching over 7 bases. Germline V lookup: CDR1 MDHEN, CDR2 SYDVKM. Trimming at V came to 6 bases and at J to 1 base, leaving 7 bases not matched to a gene. CDR3 length: 15 amino acids. CDR3 in amino acids: CASRSSGKGTDTQYF. In nucleotides, the CDR3 is TGTGCCAGCAGATCGAGCGGGAAAGGCACAGATACGCAGTATTTT.

This clone has only one observation. V usage is TRBV2 and J usage is TRBJ1-4, with D perhaps TRBD1 (6 bases). Trimming took off 5 bases at V and 4 bases at J, with 8 bases between the two ends. Germline V gives CDR1 SNHLY, CDR2 FYNNEI. This CDR3 is 13 amino acids long. CDR3 DNA: TGTGCCAGCAGTTGGGGGCGTAATGAAAAACTGTTTTTT. Its translation is CASSWGRNEKLFF. Filled out from reference TRBV2 and TRBJ1-4, the complete variable domain reads EPEVTQTPSHQVTQMGQEVILRCVPISNHLYFYWYRQILGQKVEFLVSFYNNEISEKSEIFDDQFSVERPDGSNFTLKIRSTKLEDSAMYFCASSWGRNEKLFFGSGTQLSVL.

The gene calls are TRBV7-3 and TRBJ2-7, with D unclear. The V gene lost 1 base and the J gene lost 1 base, with 8 bases spanning the gap. Germline CDR1 SGHTA, CDR2 FQGTGA. The CDR3 length is 14 residues. CDR3 sequence reads: CASSLSTVSYEQYF. The CDR3 DNA reads as TGTGCCAGCAGCTTAAGTACAGTTTCCTACGAGCAGTACTTC.

The chain combines TRBV4-2 with TRBJ2-1, with no clear D. CDR1 and CDR2 from the germline V gene are LGHNA and YNFKEQ. V gave up 0 bases and J gave up 2 bases, with 14 bases separating them. This CDR3 contains 17 residues. CDR3 protein: CASSQEVRVATYNEQFF. CDR3 nucleotides: TGTGCCAGCAGCCAAGAGGTTCGGGTAGCCACCTACAATGAGCAGTTCTTC.

The chain joins TRBV27 to TRBJ2-1; 8 bases map to TRBD1. Germline-derived CDR1 and CDR2 are MNHEY and SMNVEV (reference sequence). The CDR3 consists of 15 residues. V was clipped by 2 bases and J by 5 bases; unmatched bases: 5. CDR3 in DNA: TGTGCCAGCAGTTTAACCCGGACAGGGAACAATGAGCAGTTCTTC. Protein sequence: CASSLTRTGNNEQFF.

The chain has TRBV6-1 and TRBJ2-3; D remains ambiguous. The CDR3 is made up of 15 amino acids. V was cut by 8 bases and J by 2 bases, with 17 bases left in between. Germline CDR1 MNHNS, CDR2 SASEGT. This CDR3 reads CASGLSWRPTDTQYF. The CDR3 DNA reads as TGTGCCAGCGGTCTAAGTTGGAGACCCACAGATACGCAGTATTTT.

The rearrangement uses TRBV19 and TRBJ1-1, with unresolved D. V was shortened by 6 bases and J by 2 bases, with 10 bases between the two germline ends. CDR1 and CDR2 from the germline V gene are LNHDA and SQIVND (reference sequence). This CDR3 has 13 residues. CDR3 bases: TGTGCCAGTAGGACAACCGTTAACACTGAAGCTTTCTTT. Amino acid sequence: CASRTTVNTEAFF.

The rearrangement links TRBV6-1 to TRBJ1-1, with no clear D. The CDR3 consists of 11 residues. CDR1 and CDR2 (germline): MNHNS, SASEGT. V lost 11 bases and J 4 bases, leaving 11 bases between the germline ends. The CDR3 DNA follows: TGTGCCGTAAACGGGTTCACTGAAGCTTTCTTT. Protein: CAVNGFTEAFF.

This clone has a single count. This chain connects TRBV27 to TRBJ1-2; D remains unclear. This CDR3 comprises 15 residues. CDR1 is MNHEY and CDR2 is SMNVEV in the germline V gene (reference sequence). V dropped 2 bases and J dropped 0 bases, with 10 bases sitting between them. The DNA for the CDR3 is TGTGCCAGCAGTTTAACCTCCGGAGCTAACTATGGCTACACCTTC. Translated: CASSLTSGANYGYTF.